This T cell receptor (beta chain) was captured in a study of identifying expanded T cells in peripheral blood. Study results and limitations: Clone count variance between approximately two-week samples rose with total template count. About 1.2 clones differed between technical replicates, versus about 17 and 20 over time.

No infections or other immune events were documented during collection. With respect to this clone: Its specificity is unknown.

Method: immunoSEQ multiplex PCR; TCRdb's copy keeps in-frame clones and lacks some. The data contain 100,000 or so clones, 70% to 90% of them seen just once; the ten biggest clones take up about 15%. V was shortened by 0 bases and J by 2 bases, with 17 bases between the two germline ends. The germline V gene encodes CDR1 SGHNT and CDR2 YENEEA. The CDR3 length is 18 residues. The rearrangement links TRBV11-3 to TRBJ2-1; perhaps TRBD1 as D (6 bases). The sequencing input was blood. This clonotype was obtained from a person aged 18-70 years in good health. The CDR3 is CASSLDHSGTSAYNEQFF. The CDR3 DNA reads TGTGCCAGCAGCTTAGACCACTCCGGGACAAGCGCCTACAATGAGCAGTTCTTC.